One and the same sample provided the 21 T cell receptor beta chains below, sequenced in a study of CD8 T cells in ankylosing spondylitis (dated by TCRdb to 2016 to 2017). Library construction relied on 5' RACE. TCRdb shows the sequencer as Illumina HiSeq 2500. The public sequencing data were trimmed at Q25 with fastp and processed into clonotypes with MiXCR by TCRdb, which kept only in-frame beta chains. Each CDR3 protein appears once, grouped with its most common genes and DNA. The sample table shows fewer than 500,000 distinct CDR3 sequences, and 25% to 30% are seen once. The top ten clones comprise 0.85% to 1% of the sample. What these receptors recognize is not known. General findings and caveats noted by the study authors: Blood from ankylosing spondylitis patients appeared to be characterized by a TCR beta motif made up of seven or eight highly homologous amino acid variants.

Material: blood, either unsorted or a sorted T cell fraction (not recorded which). These receptors were collected from a male donor with ankylosing spondylitis.

The sample holds a few counts of this clonotype. The chain joins TRBV11-2 to TRBJ2-1, with 7 bases aligning to TRBD2. The germline V gene has CDR1 SGHAT and CDR2 FQNNGV. The CDR3 spans 13 residues. V was pared by 8 bases and J by 8 bases, with 9 bases of the junction left unmatched. CDR3 DNA sequence: TGTGCCAGCTCGGGGGGATTGGGCCATGAGCAGTTCTTC. Amino acid sequence: CASSGGLGHEQFF. Full variable domain (outside the CDR3, taken from reference TRBV11-2 and TRBJ2-1): EAGVAQSPRYKIIEKRQSVAFWCNPISGHATLYWYQQILGQGPKLLIQFQNNGVVDDSQLPKDRFSAERLKGVDSTLKIQPAKLEDSAVYLCASSGGLGHEQFFGPGTRLTVL.

This clonotype has a handful of counts. The CDR3 spells CASSSDRGTYEQYF. The DNA of the CDR3 is TGTGCCAGCAGCTCGGACAGGGGGACCTACGAGCAGTACTTC. This chain links TRBV11-2 with TRBJ2-7; TRBD1 agrees at 10 bases. Germline loops: CDR1 SGHAT, CDR2 FQNNGV. J gave up 2 bases and V 4 bases, and 2 bases lay outside the gene matches. The CDR3 length is 14 residues.

This clonotype was observed at least ten times. The rearrangement uses TRBV5-1 and TRBJ2-3; TRBD2 matches at 12 bases. This CDR3 has 15 amino acids. V shed 4 bases and J 3 bases; nucleotides not matched to a gene: 3. Germline V gives CDR1 SGHRS, CDR2 YFSETQ. CDR3 region: CASSGGLAGTDTQYF. CDR3 DNA: TGCGCCAGCAGCGGGGGACTAGCGGGTACAGATACGCAGTATTTT.

The chain joins TRBV20-1 to TRBJ2-7; no firm D call. V was trimmed by 3 bases and J by 7 bases, leaving 16 bases between them. The CDR3 covers 13 residues. Germline CDR1 DFQATT, CDR2 SNEGSKA (reference sequence). Here the CDR3 reads CSARFPWMVEQYF. Here the CDR3 DNA reads TGCAGTGCTAGGTTTCCATGGATGGTAGAGCAGTACTTC.

This clonotype has just a few counts. This chain joins TRBV20-1 and TRBJ2-7; D not certain. Trimming removed 3 bases from V and 2 bases from J, with 11 bases in between. The CDR3 has 13 amino acids. CDR1 and CDR2 from the germline V gene are DFQATT and SNEGSKA (reference sequence). The CDR3 DNA reads TGCAGTGCTAGTCATACTGCCACCTACGAGCAGTACTTC. Translating it yields CSASHTATYEQYF.

The genes are TRBV5-1 and TRBJ2-1; D is possibly TRBD1 (6 bases). Per germline, CDR1 SGHRS and CDR2 YFSETQ. The CDR3 runs 16 residues. V was shortened by 4 bases and J by 4 bases, with 18 bases between the two germline ends. The CDR3 protein is CASSATGIQFYNEQFF. The DNA for the CDR3 is TGCGCCAGCAGCGCAACAGGGATCCAATTTTACAATGAGCAGTTCTTC.

V usage is TRBV4-1 and J usage is TRBJ1-4; no firm D call. Germline V gives CDR1 MGHRA, CDR2 YSYEKL. Trimming took off 1 base at V and 3 bases at J, with 9 bases between the two ends. This CDR3 is built from 15 residues. CDR3: CASSQGGGSNEKLFF. CDR3 DNA: TGCGCCAGCAGCCAAGGCGGAGGGTCTAATGAAAAACTGTTTTTT.

V is TRBV6-2 or TRBV6-3 and J is TRBJ2-2; 12 bases are a match to TRBD2. The length of the CDR3 is 15 residues. J gave up 7 bases and V 5 bases, and 5 bases lay outside the gene matches. The germline gives CDR1 MNHEY, CDR2 SVGEGT. The CDR3 bases are TGTGCCAGCAGTCCCGGACTAGCGGGAATCGGGGAGCTGTTTTTT. This translates into CASSPGLAGIGELFF.

This clonotype was recorded a few times. This sequence joins TRBV6-1 and TRBJ2-1; 9 nucleotides match TRBD1. Unmatched junction bases numbered 9, after V lost 4 bases and J lost 8 bases. CDR1 and CDR2 (germline): MNHNS, SASEGT. The CDR3 contains 15 residues. The CDR3 bases are TGTGCCAGCAGTGGACCCGGGACAGGGAGCGATGAGCAGTTCTTC. It translates to CASSGPGTGSDEQFF.

The CDR3: CARKEGAETEAFF. As DNA, the CDR3 is TGTGCCAGGAAAGAAGGGGCAGAAACTGAAGCTTTCTTT. J is TRBJ1-1 and V is TRBV30; tentative D call: TRBD1 (5 bases). This CDR3 contains 13 residues. Germline V gene sequence: CDR1 GTSNPN, CDR2 SVGIG (reference sequence). Deletions cut 8 bases from V and 5 bases from J, with 18 bases between. Using reference TRBV30 and TRBJ1-1 for the parts outside the CDR3, the full variable domain is SQTIHQWPATLVQPVGSPLSLECTVEGTSNPNLYWYRQAAGRGLQLLFYSVGIGQISSEVPQNLSASRPQDRQFILSSKKLLLSDSGFYLCARKEGAETEAFFGQGTRLTVV.

This clonotype has only a few counts. V is TRBV29-1 and J is TRBJ2-1; 10 nucleotides align to TRBD1. V lost 6 bases to trimming and J lost 7 bases; unmatched junction nucleotides: 6. Germline CDR1 and CDR2: SQVTM and ANQGSEA. CDR3 length: 13 residues. The CDR3 DNA sequence: TGCAGCGTAGCGACAGGGGGCATGAATGAGCAGTTCTTC. This codes for CSVATGGMNEQFF.

This clonotype has more than one count but fewer than ten. V usage is TRBV12-3 or TRBV12-4 and J usage is TRBJ2-1; 8 bases match TRBD2. The length of the CDR3 is 15 residues. V lost 6 bases to trimming and J lost 4 bases; unmatched junction nucleotides: 8. CDR3 nucleotides: TGTGCCAGCAGGCGAAGCGGGAGCCCTTACAATGAGCAGTTCTTC. Protein product: CASRRSGSPYNEQFF.

This chain connects TRBV20-1 to TRBJ2-5; possibly TRBD1 or TRBD2 for D (5 bases each). This CDR3 is built from 12 residues. The V end was cut by 5 bases, the J end by 1 base, with 8 bases between. Germline CDR1 DFQATT, CDR2 SNEGSKA (reference sequence). The CDR3 bases are TGCAGTGCTTGGGACCTCCAAGAGACCCAGTACTTC. As protein: CSAWDLQETQYF.

This clonotype was seen only once. The V call is TRBV30, the J call TRBJ2-7; a possible D gene is TRBD1 (6 bases). V lost 6 bases to trimming and J lost 0 bases, with 9 bases between them. This CDR3 is built from 12 residues. Germline V lookup: CDR1 GTSNPN, CDR2 SVGIG (reference sequence). The CDR3 DNA is TGTGCCTGCGGACAGTACTCCTACGAGCAGTACTTC. This encodes CACGQYSYEQYF.

Only a few counts were recorded for this clonotype. The V gene is TRBV20-1, the J gene TRBJ2-1, with TRBD2 identical over 9 bases. The junction had 5 bases not matched to a gene; V was cut back by 2 bases and J by 15 bases. CDR3 length: 11 amino acids. Germline CDR1 is DFQATT and CDR2 is SNEGSKA (reference sequence). The DNA for the CDR3 is TGCAGTGCTAGATTAGGGACTAGCTCGTTCTTC. This sequence encodes CSARLGTSSFF.

This clonotype came up a few times. V usage is TRBV4-2 and J usage is TRBJ1-3; D gene uncertain. Germline CDR1 reads LGHNA; CDR2 reads YNFKEQ. The CDR3 spans 15 residues. Trimming cost V 0 bases and J 1 base, with 7 bases left between them. DNA for the CDR3: TGTGCCAGCAGCCAAGAACGAGCTTCTGGAAACACCATATATTTT. Amino acid sequence: CASSQERASGNTIYF.

V gene TRBV5-1 combines with J gene TRBJ2-4; 8 bases fit TRBD1. Germline V CDR1 and CDR2: SGHRS, YFSETQ. The CDR3 contains 15 residues. With 4 bases clipped from V and 7 bases from J, the junction kept 10 bases outside the gene matches. The CDR3: CASSGTGGLGNIQYF. CDR3 in DNA: TGCGCCAGCAGCGGAACAGGGGGATTAGGGAACATTCAGTACTTC.

V is TRBV11-2 and J is TRBJ1-2; D gene uncertain. The V end was cut by 5 bases, the J end by 7 bases, with 14 bases between. The CDR3 spans 13 residues. The germline V gene encodes CDR1 SGHAT and CDR2 FQNNGV. In DNA, the CDR3 is TGTGCCAGCAGCCATGGATCGGGAGCTGGCTACACCTTC. Translated: CASSHGSGAGYTF.

The genes are TRBV20-1 and TRBJ2-1; a weak D match, TRBD2 (6 bases). Trimming cost V 7 bases and J 5 bases, with 21 bases left between them. Germline lookup yields CDR1 DFQATT and CDR2 SNEGSKA (reference sequence). This CDR3 is built from 15 residues. Written as DNA, the CDR3 is TGCAGTGTTGAGAGGGGAGGAACACCGGACAATGAGCAGTTCTTC. This gives the protein CSVERGGTPDNEQFF.

The chain joins TRBV12-3 or TRBV12-4 to TRBJ2-2; 7 positions match TRBD2. This CDR3 has 16 residues. V shed 5 bases and J 4 bases; nucleotides not matched to a gene: 10. The CDR3 region is CASSQPGREATGELFF. In DNA, the CDR3 is TGTGCCAGCAGTCAACCGGGGAGGGAGGCCACCGGGGAGCTGTTTTTT.

The genes are TRBV5-8 and TRBJ2-1; 8 bases are a match to TRBD2. Germline CDR1 SGHTS, CDR2 YDEGEE. The CDR3 has 14 amino acids. J was trimmed by 8 bases and V by 7 bases; bases with no gene match: 11. CDR3: CASATGRGVDEQFF. DNA of the CDR3: TGTGCCAGCGCTACCGGGCGGGGGGTAGATGAGCAGTTCTTC.